Listed below are T cell receptor beta chains from one sample, sequenced in a study of blood T cells in healthy people across ages. TCRdb reanalysed the 5' RACE reads using MiXCR and keeps one entry per CDR3 protein. The table lists some 1.8 million distinct CDR3 sequences, more than 35% of them singletons. Sequenced input: blood. The source of these receptors is a human donor in good health. CDR3s include the opening cysteine and the closing phenylalanine or tryptophan. A D gene is named only where the DNA matches it firmly. The listing skips clone size in some rows; elsewhere it reads once, few, many or a size class.

d_gene,abundance,v_gene,j_gene,CDR3aa
-,few,TRBV4-3,TRBJ1-2,CASSQELGTAYGYTF
-,few,TRBV7-2,TRBJ2-7,CASGVSAEHYEQYF
-,once,TRBV2,TRBJ1-2,CASTRTVANYGYTF
-,-,TRBV4-2,TRBJ1-2,CASSQIGHGYTF
-,-,TRBV20-1,TRBJ1-6,CSAREGREDSPLHF
TRBD1,few,TRBV4-1,TRBJ1-2,CASSPQGASYGYTF
-,few,TRBV7-2,TRBJ2-5,CASSASGPYRQETQYF
-,few,TRBV6-6,TRBJ2-1,CASSYSRSSVYNEQFF
-,few,TRBV5-6,TRBJ2-3,CASSSEYTDTQYF
TRBD2,few,TRBV5-6,TRBJ2-6,CASSTWRGSSGANVLTF
-,few,TRBV3-1,TRBJ2-1,CASSTAHGNEQFF
TRBD1,-,TRBV27,TRBJ1-1,CVSSRTGGVGAFF
TRBD1,few,TRBV4-2,TRBJ2-3,CASSQEGQEFKDTQYF
TRBD1,-,TRBV7-2,TRBJ2-5,CASSLGVLQGAGETQYF
-,-,TRBV12-3/TRBV12-4,TRBJ2-7,CASNSGLLGEQYF
-,-,TRBV4-1,TRBJ2-6,CASSQERPSGADVLTF
-,-,TRBV4-1,TRBJ2-1,CASSQEFTPLRGYEQFF
-,few,TRBV24-1,TRBJ2-5,CATSDQTLETQYF
-,-,TRBV7-9,TRBJ1-2,CASSLGGGHIVYGYTF
TRBD2,-,TRBV12-3/TRBV12-4,TRBJ2-3,CASDDGTSGSRDTQYF
-,few,TRBV5-6,TRBJ2-6,CASSLPTSSGANVLTF
-,-,TRBV7-9,TRBJ2-7,CASSHSPYEQYF
TRBD2,-,TRBV5-5,-,CASSLGPLGGAETQYF
-,-,TRBV4-3,TRBJ1-2,CASSQDSGFSFHGYTF
-,many,TRBV7-2,TRBJ2-5,CASSATLQETQYF
-,few,TRBV9,TRBJ1-2,CASSAGTDYNYGYTF
TRBD2,-,TRBV7-2,TRBJ2-5,CASSLLLAAFQGTQYF
-,-,TRBV20-1,TRBJ2-3,CSALLGESGTDTQYF
-,few,TRBV11-3,TRBJ1-2,CASSSDTGVYGCTF
-,-,TRBV7-2,TRBJ1-6,CASSSDGGSSPLHF
-,few,TRBV12-3/TRBV12-4,TRBJ2-7,CASSPYGPLSEQYF
-,-,TRBV6-5,TRBJ2-1,CASRRDFPGNEQFF
-,-,TRBV7-3,TRBJ2-1,CASSLKYRQRALNEQFF
TRBD2,many,TRBV6-4,TRBJ2-1,CASSDDSGGGNEQFF
-,few,TRBV7-9,TRBJ1-5,CACRLGRDQPQHF
-,few,TRBV4-2,TRBJ2-5,CASSQLGRGLETQYF
TRBD2,-,TRBV20-1,TRBJ2-3,CSARAREGTQYF
-,few,TRBV11-2,TRBJ1-1,CASSHGTTEAFF
-,many,TRBV7-2,TRBJ2-1,CASSLDFLDNEQFF
-,few,TRBV20-1,TRBJ1-1,CSATYRPGYEAFF
-,-,TRBV29-1,TRBJ2-1,CSVKAAGNEQFF
TRBD2,-,TRBV2,TRBJ2-1,CASRSTSGETYNEQFF
-,few,TRBV4-3,TRBJ2-3,CASSQSRPDTQYF
-,few,TRBV4-1,TRBJ2-1,CASSWRAGPDNEQFF
-,few,TRBV29-1,TRBJ1-6,CSVATGRYSPLHF
TRBD2,few,TRBV2,TRBJ2-1,CASRGLHLWTSGTTYNEQFF
-,few,TRBV20-1,TRBJ1-1,CSARGRSGYTEAFF
-,-,TRBV4-2,TRBJ2-1,CASSQDWRGQFF
TRBD1,-,TRBV6-2/TRBV6-3,TRBJ2-1,CASRFWTGGTEQFF
-,few,TRBV7-2,TRBJ1-5,CASSLVGSISNQPQHF
-,-,TRBV7-8,TRBJ1-2,CASSLDGSFYGYTF